The 20 T cell receptor beta chains reported below all come from one sample, sequenced in a study of blood T cell repertoires in COVID-19. The table came from immunoSEQ multiplex PCR; TCRdb's copy has only in-frame clones and leaves some out. The table includes around 300,000 clones, 65% to 90% detected once. Sample: peripheral blood. These receptors all stem from a human donor in a cohort sampled during active COVID-19.

This chain uses TRBV24-1 with TRBJ2-1, with TRBD2 matching 7 bases. Germline assignment: CDR1 KGHDR and CDR2 SFDVKD. This CDR3 contains 13 residues. V lost 10 bases, J lost 6 bases, and 8 bases stayed unmatched. CDR3 residues: CATSGASGNEQFF. The CDR3 DNA reads as TGTGCCACAAGCGGGGCTAGCGGCAATGAGCAGTTCTTC.

The CDR3 bases are TGTGCCATTACCTTGGGGACTTCCGGAGGGGAGCAGTACTTC. This encodes CAITLGTSGGEQYF. The genes are TRBV6-5 and TRBJ2-7; TRBD2 is a possible D gene (6 bases). There are 14 residues in the CDR3. V was shortened by 10 bases and J by 7 bases, with 23 bases between the two germline ends. CDR1 is MNHEY and CDR2 is SVGAGI in the germline V gene.

This chain links TRBV5-1 with TRBJ2-5, with TRBD2 as a possible D gene (6 bases). The CDR3 is 14 residues long. Germline loops: CDR1 SGHRS, CDR2 YFSETQ. Trimming removed 4 bases from V and 1 base from J, with 11 bases in between. CDR3 in amino acids: CASSGTAGQETQYF. Here the CDR3 DNA reads TGCGCCAGCAGCGGGACTGCCGGCCAAGAGACCCAGTACTTC.

This chain connects TRBV2 to TRBJ2-1; 12 bases fit TRBD2. The CDR3 has 14 amino acids. Germline lookup yields CDR1 SNHLY and CDR2 FYNNEI. V shed 7 bases, J shed 7 bases, and the junction held 5 bases outside the gene matches. The CDR3 protein is CASKTSGRGNEQFF. The CDR3 bases are TGTGCCAGCAAGACTAGCGGGAGAGGTAATGAGCAGTTCTTC.

This chain links TRBV2 with TRBJ1-3, with D unclear. Trimming took off 8 bases at V and 0 bases at J, with 14 bases between the two ends. The germline gives CDR1 SNHLY, CDR2 FYNNEI. The CDR3 is 15 amino acids. The CDR3 region is CASRGDGFSGNTIYF. For the CDR3, the DNA is TGTGCCAGCCGGGGAGACGGGTTCTCTGGAAACACCATATATTTT.

The chain combines TRBV9 with TRBJ2-1, with 7 bases that match TRBD1. This CDR3 is 16 amino acids long. J lost 3 bases, V lost 0 bases, and 6 bases had no gene match. Germline values: CDR1 SGDLS, CDR2 YYNGEE. In nucleotides, the CDR3 is TGTGCCAGCAGCGTAGCCCTCCGGACAGGCTACAATGAGCAGTTCTTC. Protein sequence: CASSVALRTGYNEQFF.

This clone was found a few times. This chain links TRBV18 with TRBJ1-1; D not resolved. V lost 3 bases and J 2 bases, leaving 10 bases between the germline ends. CDR1 is KGHSH, CDR2 LQKENI, per germline. The CDR3 spans 14 residues. CDR3 sequence reads: CASSPGSLNTEAFF. The CDR3 DNA reads as TGTGCCAGCTCACCGGGGAGCCTTAACACTGAAGCTTTCTTT.

The V gene is TRBV6-2 or TRBV6-3, the J gene TRBJ1-2; D gene uncertain. CDR3 length equals 14 residues. V was pared by 5 bases and J by 4 bases, with 14 bases between. CDR1 is MNHEY and CDR2 is SVGEGT in the germline V gene. CDR3 sequence (DNA): TGTGCCAGCAGTCCACCGTCAGGCCGCTATGGCTACACCTTC. This encodes CASSPPSGRYGYTF.

The chain links TRBV7-9 to TRBJ2-1; D is uncertain. CDR1 and CDR2 from the germline V gene are SEHNR and FQNEAQ (reference sequence). Trimming cost V 2 bases and J 9 bases, with 11 bases left between them. The CDR3 consists of 13 residues. CDR3 bases: TGTGCCAGCAGCTTAAACGGGTTACTTGAGCAGTTCTTC. Translated, it gives CASSLNGLLEQFF.

A single count supports this clone. The gene calls are TRBV2 and TRBJ1-1; 11 bases fit TRBD1. Germline CDR1 reads SNHLY; CDR2 reads FYNNEI. The junction had 3 bases not matched to a gene; V was cut back by 6 bases and J by 3 bases. CDR3 size: 14 residues. The CDR3 DNA is TGTGCCAGCAGCGGACAGGGGGCGCACACTGAAGCTTTCTTT. This sequence encodes CASSGQGAHTEAFF.

The chain combines TRBV25-1 with TRBJ1-1; 12 nucleotides line up with TRBD1. J gave up 11 bases and V 5 bases, and 12 bases lay outside the gene matches. CDR1 is MGHDK and CDR2 is SYGVNS in the germline V gene. The CDR3 is 15 residues long. Here the CDR3 reads CASSRAGTGGAGAFF. Written as DNA, the CDR3 is TGTGCCAGCAGTAGAGCCGGGACAGGGGGCGCCGGGGCTTTCTTT.

This chain links TRBV19 with TRBJ2-5, with 9 positions matching TRBD2. This CDR3 region has 18 residues. Germline CDR1 is LNHDA and CDR2 is SQIVND (reference sequence). Trimming took 4 bases from V and 1 from J; bases not matched to a gene: 13. The CDR3 nucleotides are TGTGCCAGTAGTAGAAAAGGAAGTCCGACTAGCGGCCAAGAGACCCAGTACTTC. Residues: CASSRKGSPTSGQETQYF.

The gene calls are TRBV6-5 and TRBJ2-1; 8 bases are a match to TRBD1. The CDR3 is made up of 13 amino acids. Germline V gene sequence: CDR1 MNHEY, CDR2 SVGAGI. The trim removed 7 bases at V and 7 bases at J, leaving 6 bases unmatched. Here the CDR3 reads CASTRTGRNEQFF. CDR3 bases: TGTGCCAGCACCAGGACAGGGAGGAATGAGCAGTTCTTC.

V gene TRBV19 combines with J gene TRBJ1-1; the match to TRBD1 covers 9 bases. The CDR3 runs 13 residues. V shed 3 bases and J 4 bases; nucleotides not matched to a gene: 0. Germline V gene lookup returns CDR1 LNHDA and CDR2 SQIVND (reference sequence). In DNA form, the CDR3 reads TGTGCCAGTAGTATGGACAGGGGCACTGAAGCTTTCTTT. Translated, it gives CASSMDRGTEAFF.

V and J are TRBV29-1 and TRBJ1-5, with TRBD1 matching 9 bases. The CDR3 covers 13 residues. Germline-derived CDR1 and CDR2 are SQVTM and ANQGSEA. V shed 7 bases and J 4 bases; nucleotides not matched to a gene: 5. This CDR3 is CSAVTGGNQPQHF. The DNA for the CDR3 is TGCAGCGCCGTGACAGGGGGGAATCAGCCCCAGCATTTT.

The rearrangement uses TRBV5-4 and TRBJ2-1; 7 nucleotides agree with TRBD2. The CDR3 spans 16 residues. CDR1 SGHNT and CDR2 YYREEE come from the germline V gene (reference sequence). J was trimmed by 0 bases and V by 3 bases; bases with no gene match: 6. CDR3 amino acids: CASSSSGTISYNEQFF. As DNA, the CDR3 is TGTGCCAGCAGCTCTTCCGGGACTATCTCCTACAATGAGCAGTTCTTC.

The rearrangement joins TRBV6-2 or TRBV6-3 to TRBJ2-7; 8 bases fit TRBD2. Germline values: CDR1 MNHEY, CDR2 SVGEGT. Losses at the gene ends were 2 bases for V and 3 bases for J; bases not matched to a gene: 9. The CDR3 covers 16 residues. CDR3 DNA sequence: TGTGCCAGCAGTTACGAGGTAGCGGGATGGCTCTACGAGCAGTACTTC. As protein: CASSYEVAGWLYEQYF.

Only a few counts were recorded for this clone. The chain carries TRBV6-5 and TRBJ1-2; 9 bases agree with TRBD1. Germline CDR1 reads MNHEY; CDR2 reads SVGAGI. V shed 10 bases and J 6 bases; nucleotides not matched to a gene: 6. The CDR3 is 12 residues long. In nucleotides, the CDR3 is TGTGCCACCACAGGGGGCGCGGATGGCTACACCTTC. Amino acids: CATTGGADGYTF.

V is TRBV6-5 and J is TRBJ2-1, with D tentatively TRBD2 (6 bases). The V and J ends lost 0 bases and 7 bases respectively, with 16 bases between them. Germline CDR1 and CDR2: MNHEY and SVGAGI. The CDR3 has 16 amino acids. This CDR3 is CASSYSGSAGRNEQFF. Here the CDR3 DNA reads TGTGCCAGCAGTTACTCTGGGTCGGCGGGGAGGAATGAGCAGTTCTTC.

The rearrangement uses TRBV7-9 and TRBJ1-2; D might be TRBD1 (5 bases). This CDR3 comprises 12 residues. CDR1 is SEHNR, CDR2 FQNEAQ, per germline (reference sequence). The V and J ends lost 3 bases and 8 bases respectively, with 10 bases between them. CDR3 nucleotides: TGTGCCAGCAGCTTTGGAGGGGACGGCTACACCTTC. This sequence encodes CASSFGGDGYTF.